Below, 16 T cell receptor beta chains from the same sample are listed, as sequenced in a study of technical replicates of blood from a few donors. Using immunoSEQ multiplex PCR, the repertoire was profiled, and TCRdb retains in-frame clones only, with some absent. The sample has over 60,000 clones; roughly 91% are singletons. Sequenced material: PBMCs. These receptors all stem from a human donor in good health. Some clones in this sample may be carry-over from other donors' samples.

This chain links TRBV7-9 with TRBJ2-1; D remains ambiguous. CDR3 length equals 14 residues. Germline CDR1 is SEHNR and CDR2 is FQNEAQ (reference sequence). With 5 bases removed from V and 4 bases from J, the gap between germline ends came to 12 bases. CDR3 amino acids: CASSPLLRYNEQFF. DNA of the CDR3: TGTGCCAGCAGCCCACTCCTTAGATACAATGAGCAGTTCTTC. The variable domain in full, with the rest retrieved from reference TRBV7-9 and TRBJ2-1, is DTGVSQNPRHKITKRGQNVTFRCDPISEHNRLYWYRQTLGQGPEFLTYFQNEAQLEKSRLLSDRFSAERPKGSFSTLEIQRTEQGDSAMYLCASSPLLRYNEQFFGPGTRLTVL.

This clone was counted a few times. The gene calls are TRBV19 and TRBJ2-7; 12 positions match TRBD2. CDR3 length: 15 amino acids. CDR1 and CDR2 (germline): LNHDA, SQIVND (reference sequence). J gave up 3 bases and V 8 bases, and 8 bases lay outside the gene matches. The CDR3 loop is CASSSSGRAIYEQYF. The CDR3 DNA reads TGTGCCAGTTCCTCTAGCGGGAGGGCTATCTACGAGCAGTACTTC.

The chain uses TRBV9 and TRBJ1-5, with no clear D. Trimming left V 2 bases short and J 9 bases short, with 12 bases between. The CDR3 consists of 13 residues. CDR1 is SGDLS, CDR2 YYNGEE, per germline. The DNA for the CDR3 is TGTGCCAGCAGCGTCGCCCCGGGTGGGCCCCAGCATTTT. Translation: CASSVAPGGPQHF.

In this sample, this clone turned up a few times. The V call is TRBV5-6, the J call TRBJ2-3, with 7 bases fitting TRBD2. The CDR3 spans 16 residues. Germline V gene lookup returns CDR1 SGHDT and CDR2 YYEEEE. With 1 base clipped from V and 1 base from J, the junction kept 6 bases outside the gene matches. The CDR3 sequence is CASSLSGRERTDTQYF. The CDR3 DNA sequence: TGTGCCAGCAGCTTGAGTGGGAGGGAGCGCACAGATACGCAGTATTTT.

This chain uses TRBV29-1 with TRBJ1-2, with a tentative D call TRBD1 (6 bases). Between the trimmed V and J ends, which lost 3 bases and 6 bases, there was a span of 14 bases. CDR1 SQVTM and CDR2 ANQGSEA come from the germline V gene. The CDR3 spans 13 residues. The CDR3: CSVENRDGNGYTF. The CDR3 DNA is TGCAGCGTTGAGAACAGGGACGGCAATGGCTACACCTTC. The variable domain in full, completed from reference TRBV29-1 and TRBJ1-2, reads SAVISQKPSRDICQRGTSLTIQCQVDSQVTMMFWYRQQPGQSLTLIATANQGSEATYESGFVIDKFPISRPNLTFSTLTVSNMSPEDSSIYLCSVENRDGNGYTFGSGTRLTVV.

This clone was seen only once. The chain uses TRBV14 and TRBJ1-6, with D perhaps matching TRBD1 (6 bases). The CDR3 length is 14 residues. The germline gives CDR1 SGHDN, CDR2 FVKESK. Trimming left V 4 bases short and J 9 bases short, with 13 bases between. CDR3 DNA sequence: TGTGCCAGCAGCCGGGGGGGGGCAACTTCACCCCTCCACTTT. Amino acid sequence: CASSRGGATSPLHF.

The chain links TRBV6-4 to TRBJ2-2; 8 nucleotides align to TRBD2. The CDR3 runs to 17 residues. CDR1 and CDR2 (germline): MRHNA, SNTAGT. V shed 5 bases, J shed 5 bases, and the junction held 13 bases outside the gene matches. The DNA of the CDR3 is TGTGCCAGCAGTCCCACCCTACGGGGGGGGCATACCGGGGAGCTGTTTTTT. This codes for CASSPTLRGGHTGELFF.

The CDR3 reads CASSPYLAREQFF. The CDR3 DNA sequence: TGCGCCAGCAGCCCCTATCTAGCGAGGGAGCAGTTCTTC. The V call is TRBV5-1, the J call TRBJ2-1; tentative D call: TRBD2 (6 bases). CDR3 length: 13 residues. V was cut by 4 bases and J by 10 bases, with 15 bases left in between. Germline lookup yields CDR1 SGHRS and CDR2 YFSETQ.

The CDR3, as DNA: TGTGCCAGCGGAAAAAGCGGGGGGGCCGGTGGGACCCAGTACTTC. Translated: CASGKSGGAGGTQYF. The J gene is TRBJ2-5, the V gene TRBV6-5; 10 bases are a match to TRBD2. This CDR3 has 15 residues. CDR1 MNHEY and CDR2 SVGAGI come from the germline V gene. V shed 8 bases, J shed 7 bases, and the junction held 13 bases outside the gene matches.

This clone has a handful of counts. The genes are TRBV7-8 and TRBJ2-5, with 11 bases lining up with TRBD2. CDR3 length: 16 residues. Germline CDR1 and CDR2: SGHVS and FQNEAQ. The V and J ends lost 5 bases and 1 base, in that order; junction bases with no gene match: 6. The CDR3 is CASSGGTSGPQETQYF. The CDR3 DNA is TGTGCCAGCAGCGGGGGGACTAGCGGACCCCAAGAGACCCAGTACTTC. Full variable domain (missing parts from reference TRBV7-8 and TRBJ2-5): GAGVSQSPRYKVAKRGQDVALRCDPISGHVSLFWYQQALGQGPEFLTYFQNEAQLDKSGLPSDRFFAERPEGSVSTLKIQRTQQEDSAVYLCASSGGTSGPQETQYFGPGTRLLVL.

In DNA, the CDR3 is TGTGCCAGCAGCTTAGTACGGGGGATCGGAATTCCTCCTAGCAATCAGCCCCAGCATTTT. Translated: CASSLVRGIGIPPSNQPQHF. The chain uses TRBV7-8 and TRBJ1-5, with D maybe TRBD1 (5 bases). Deletions cut 1 base from V and 0 bases from J, with 22 bases between. The CDR3 has 20 residues. Germline V lookup: CDR1 SGHVS, CDR2 FQNEAQ.

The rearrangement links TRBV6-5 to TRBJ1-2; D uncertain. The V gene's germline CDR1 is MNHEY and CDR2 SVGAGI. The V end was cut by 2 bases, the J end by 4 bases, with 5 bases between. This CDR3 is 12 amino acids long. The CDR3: CASSYSGYGYTF. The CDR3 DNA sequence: TGTGCCAGCAGTTACAGCGGCTATGGCTACACCTTC.

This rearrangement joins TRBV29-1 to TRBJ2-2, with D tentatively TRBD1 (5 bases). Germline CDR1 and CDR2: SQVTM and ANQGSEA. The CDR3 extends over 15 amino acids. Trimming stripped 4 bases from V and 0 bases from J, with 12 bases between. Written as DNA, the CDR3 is TGCAGCGTTGGTAACAGGCCTACGAACACCGGGGAGCTGTTTTTT. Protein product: CSVGNRPTNTGELFF.

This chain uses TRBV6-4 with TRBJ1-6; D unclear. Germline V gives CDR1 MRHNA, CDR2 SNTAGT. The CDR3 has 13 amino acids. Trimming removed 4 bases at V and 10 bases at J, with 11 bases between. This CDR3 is CASSAGINSPLHF. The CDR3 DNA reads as TGTGCCAGCAGTGCAGGCATAAACTCACCCCTCCACTTT.

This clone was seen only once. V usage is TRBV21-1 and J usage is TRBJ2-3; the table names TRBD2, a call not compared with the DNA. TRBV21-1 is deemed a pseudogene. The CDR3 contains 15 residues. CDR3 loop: CASGALAGGTDTQYF. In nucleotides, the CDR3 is TGTGCCAGCGGGGCCCTAGCGGGAGGCACAGATACGCAGTATTTT.

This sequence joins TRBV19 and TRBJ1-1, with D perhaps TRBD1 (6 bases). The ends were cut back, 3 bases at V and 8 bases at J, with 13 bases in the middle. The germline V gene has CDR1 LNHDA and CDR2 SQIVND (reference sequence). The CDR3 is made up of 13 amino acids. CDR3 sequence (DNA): TGTGCCAGTAGTATCCGGTCTACAGGGGAAGCTTTCTTT. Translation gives CASSIRSTGEAFF. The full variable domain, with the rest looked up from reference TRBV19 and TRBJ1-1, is DGGITQSPKYLFRKEGQNVTLSCEQNLNHDAMYWYRQDPGQGLRLIYYSQIVNDFQKGDIAEGYSVSREKKESFPLTVTSAQKNPTAFYLCASSIRSTGEAFFGQGTRLTVV.